This is a list of T cell receptor beta chains from one sample in a study of blood T cell repertoires in COVID-19. Libraries were prepared by immunoSEQ multiplex PCR; TCRdb keeps only in-frame clonotypes and omits some of them. The data hold roughly 160,000 clones, with about 90% observed a single time. Source material: PBMCs or T cells enriched from blood (not recorded which). These receptors came from a woman aged 45-59 years who had recovered from COVID-19. The CDR3 runs from the conserved cysteine through the conserved F or W. Each record gives: CDR3 protein, CDR3 DNA, D gene, clone size, V gene, J gene. D genes are given only for firm matches. Clone size is shown for a subset of rows, as once, few, many or a class of expanded clone.

CASSLVSGSLYEQYF	TGTGCCAGCAGCTTAGTTAGCGGGAGTCTCTACGAGCAGTACTTC	TRBD2	NA	TRBV7-2	TRBJ2-7
CASSYWTGRGTDTQYF	TGTGCCAGCAGTTACTGGACAGGGAGGGGCACAGATACGCAGTATTTT	NA	NA	TRBV28	TRBJ2-3
CASSTTGTGPSYEQYF	TGTGCCAGCAGTACAACCGGGACAGGGCCCTCCTACGAGCAGTACTTC	TRBD1	NA	TRBV28	TRBJ2-7
CASSPTSTGGTEAFF	TGTGCCAGCTCACCTACGTCCACAGGGGGCACTGAAGCTTTCTTT	TRBD1	NA	TRBV18	TRBJ1-1
CASSSQPGLAFHEQFF	TGTGCCAGCAGCTCTCAACCGGGACTAGCTTTCCATGAGCAGTTCTTC	TRBD2	NA	TRBV9	TRBJ2-1
CASSNRAATNEKLFF	TGTGCCAGTAGTAACAGAGCCGCAACTAATGAAAAACTGTTTTTT	NA	NA	TRBV19	TRBJ1-4
CAWTSGGFNSPLHF	TGTGCCTGGACTTCTGGAGGGTTCAATTCACCCCTCCACTTT	NA	NA	TRBV30	TRBJ1-6
CASTLPGGNYGYTF	TGTGCCAGTACTCTACCAGGGGGTAACTATGGCTACACCTTC	TRBD1	NA	TRBV19	TRBJ1-2
CAISDDGRDKSYEQYF	TGTGCCATCAGTGATGACGGCCGGGACAAATCCTACGAGCAGTACTTC	NA	NA	TRBV10-3	TRBJ2-7
CASWRLFQASLTGDTQYF	TGTGCCAGCTGGCGACTCTTTCAAGCGTCCTTAACGGGTGATACGCAGTATTTT	NA	few	TRBV2	TRBJ2-3
CASSPLPTQETQYF	TGTGCCAGCTCACCACTCCCCACACAAGAGACCCAGTACTTC	NA	NA	TRBV18	TRBJ2-5
CAWSGQGIKKLFF	TGTGCCTGGAGTGGACAGGGGATTAAAAAACTGTTTTTT	TRBD1	NA	TRBV30	TRBJ1-4
CASSSGLLEQYF	TGTGCCAGCAGTTCGGGACTTCTAGAGCAGTACTTC	NA	NA	TRBV12-3/TRBV12-4	TRBJ2-7
CASSGQGNYGYTF	TGCGCCAGTTCGGGACAGGGAAACTATGGCTACACCTTC	TRBD1	NA	TRBV5-1	TRBJ1-2
CAWSDRRPWTSGNTIYF	TGTGCCTGGAGTGATAGGAGGCCATGGACCTCTGGAAACACCATATATTTT	NA	NA	TRBV30	TRBJ1-3
CASRRGQPSHYGYTF	TGTGCCAGCAGACGGGGACAGCCGAGTCACTATGGCTACACCTTC	TRBD1	NA	TRBV6-5	TRBJ1-2
CAWSSGPREKLFF	TGTGCCTGGAGTAGCGGGCCCCGCGAAAAACTGTTTTTT	NA	once	TRBV30	TRBJ1-4
CAWTPGARVNTEAFF	TGTGCCTGGACCCCAGGGGCGAGGGTAAACACTGAAGCTTTCTTT	NA	NA	TRBV30	TRBJ1-1
CASSQGGVTNYGYTF	TGTGCCAGCAGCCAAGGGGGGGTAACTAACTATGGCTACACCTTC	NA	NA	TRBV4-2	TRBJ1-2
CASSLMSSPGELFF	TGTGCCAGCAGCTTAATGAGTAGTCCCGGGGAGCTGTTTTTT	NA	NA	TRBV7-9	TRBJ2-2
CASRHDRSLGSTGELFF	TGCGCCAGCAGACACGACAGGTCCCTGGGGAGCACCGGGGAGCTGTTTTTT	NA	NA	TRBV5-1	TRBJ2-2
CASSLASGQGRGYTF	TGTGCCAGCAGCTTAGCGTCGGGACAGGGAAGAGGCTACACCTTC	TRBD1	NA	TRBV7-9	TRBJ1-2